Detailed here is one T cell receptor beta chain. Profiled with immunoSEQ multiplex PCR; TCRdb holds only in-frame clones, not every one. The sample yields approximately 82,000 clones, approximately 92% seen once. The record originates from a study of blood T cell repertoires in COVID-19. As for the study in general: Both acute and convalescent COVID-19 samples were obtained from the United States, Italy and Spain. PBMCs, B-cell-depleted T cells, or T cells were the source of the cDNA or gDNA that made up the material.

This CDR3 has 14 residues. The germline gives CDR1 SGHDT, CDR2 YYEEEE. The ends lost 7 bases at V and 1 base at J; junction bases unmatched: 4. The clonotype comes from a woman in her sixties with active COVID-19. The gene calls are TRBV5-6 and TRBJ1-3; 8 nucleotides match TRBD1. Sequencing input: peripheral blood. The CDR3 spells CASGDRISGNTIYF. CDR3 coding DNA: TGTGCCAGCGGGGACAGGATTTCTGGAAACACCATATATTTT. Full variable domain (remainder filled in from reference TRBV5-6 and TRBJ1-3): DAGVTQSPTHLIKTRGQQVTLRCSPKSGHDTVSWYQQALGQGPQFIFQYYEEEERQRGNFPDRFSGHQFPNYSSELNVNALLLGDSALYLCASGDRISGNTIYFGEGSWLTVV.